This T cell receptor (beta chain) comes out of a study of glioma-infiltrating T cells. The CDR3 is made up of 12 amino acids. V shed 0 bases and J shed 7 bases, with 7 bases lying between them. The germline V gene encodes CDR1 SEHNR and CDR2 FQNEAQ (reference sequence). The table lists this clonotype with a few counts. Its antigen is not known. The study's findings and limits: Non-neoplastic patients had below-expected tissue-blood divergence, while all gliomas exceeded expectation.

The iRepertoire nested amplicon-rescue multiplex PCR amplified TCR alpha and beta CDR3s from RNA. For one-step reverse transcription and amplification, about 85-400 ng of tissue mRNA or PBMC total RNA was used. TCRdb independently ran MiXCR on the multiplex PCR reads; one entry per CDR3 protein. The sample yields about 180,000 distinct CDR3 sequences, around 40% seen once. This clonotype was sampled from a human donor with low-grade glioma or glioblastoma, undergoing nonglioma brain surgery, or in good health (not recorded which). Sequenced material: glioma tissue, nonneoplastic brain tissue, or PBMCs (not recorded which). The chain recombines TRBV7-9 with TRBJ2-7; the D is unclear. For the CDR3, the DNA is TGTGCCAGCAGCTTAGCCTCGGCGGAGCAGTACTTC. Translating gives CASSLASAEQYF.